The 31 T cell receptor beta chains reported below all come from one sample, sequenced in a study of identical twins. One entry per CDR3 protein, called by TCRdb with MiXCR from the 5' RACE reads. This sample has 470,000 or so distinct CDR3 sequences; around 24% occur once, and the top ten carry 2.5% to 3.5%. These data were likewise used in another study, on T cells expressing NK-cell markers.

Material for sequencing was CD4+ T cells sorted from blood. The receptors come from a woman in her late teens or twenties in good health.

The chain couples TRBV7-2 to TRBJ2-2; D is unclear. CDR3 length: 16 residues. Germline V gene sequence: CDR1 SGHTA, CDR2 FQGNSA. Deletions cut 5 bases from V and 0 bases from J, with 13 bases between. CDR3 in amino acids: CASSPPRTANTGELFF. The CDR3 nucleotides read TGTGCCAGCAGCCCACCCCGGACGGCGAACACCGGGGAGCTGTTTTTT. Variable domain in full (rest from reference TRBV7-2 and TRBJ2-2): GAGVSQSPSNKVTEKGKDVELRCDPISGHTALYWYRQSLGQGLEFLIYFQGNSAPDKSGLPSDRFSAERTGGSVSTLTIQRTQQEDSAVYLCASSPPRTANTGELFFGEGSRLTVL.

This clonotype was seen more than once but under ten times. For the CDR3, the DNA is TGCGCCAGCAGCCTCGGGACTAGCGGGAGGATCGGAGATACGCAGTATTTT. Translation: CASSLGTSGRIGDTQYF. The chain uses TRBV5-1 and TRBJ2-3; 15 bases map to TRBD2. The CDR3 is 17 residues long. V gave up 4 bases and J gave up 5 bases; unmatched junction bases: 8. The germline gives CDR1 SGHRS, CDR2 YFSETQ.

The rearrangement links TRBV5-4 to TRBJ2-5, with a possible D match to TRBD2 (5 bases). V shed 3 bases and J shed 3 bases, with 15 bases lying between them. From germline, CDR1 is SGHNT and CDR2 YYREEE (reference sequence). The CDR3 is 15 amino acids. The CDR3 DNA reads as TGTGCCAGCAGCTCGGCCGGGGTGAGGAAAGAGACCCAGTACTTC. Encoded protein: CASSSAGVRKETQYF.

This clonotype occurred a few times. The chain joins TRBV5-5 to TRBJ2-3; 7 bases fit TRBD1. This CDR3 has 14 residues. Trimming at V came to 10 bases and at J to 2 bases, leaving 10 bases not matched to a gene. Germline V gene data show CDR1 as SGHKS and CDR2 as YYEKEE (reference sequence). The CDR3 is CAGRDSAFTDTQYF. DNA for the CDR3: TGTGCCGGCCGGGACAGCGCTTTCACAGATACGCAGTATTTT.

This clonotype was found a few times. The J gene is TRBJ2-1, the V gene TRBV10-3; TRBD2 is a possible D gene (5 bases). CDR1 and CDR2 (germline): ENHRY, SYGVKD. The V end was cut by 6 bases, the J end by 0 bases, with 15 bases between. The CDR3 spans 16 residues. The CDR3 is CAIREERHSSYNEQFF. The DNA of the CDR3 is TGTGCCATCAGGGAGGAGCGTCACAGCTCCTACAATGAGCAGTTCTTC.

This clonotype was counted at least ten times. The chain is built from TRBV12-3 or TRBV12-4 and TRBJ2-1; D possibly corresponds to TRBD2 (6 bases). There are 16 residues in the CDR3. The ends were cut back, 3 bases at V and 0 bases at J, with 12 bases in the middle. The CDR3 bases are TGTGCCAGCAGTTTGCGGGGCCCCAGCTCCTACAATGAGCAGTTCTTC. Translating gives CASSLRGPSSYNEQFF.

Written as DNA, the CDR3 is TGTGCCAGCAGCGCGAGACAGGGTGTCGATTCACCCCTCCACTTT. Translation: CASSARQGVDSPLHF. This chain uses TRBV6-1 with TRBJ1-6; 7 bases map to TRBD1. V was clipped by 6 bases and J by 8 bases; unmatched bases: 10. The CDR3 consists of 15 residues. Looked up from germline, CDR1 is MNHNS and CDR2 is SASEGT.

The CDR3 DNA is TGTGCCAGCAGTTTCCGGTCTAGCGGGAGAGGAAATGAGCAGTTCTTC. It translates to CASSFRSSGRGNEQFF. V is TRBV12-3 or TRBV12-4 and J is TRBJ2-1; 10 positions agree with TRBD2. V gave up 3 bases and J gave up 7 bases; unmatched junction bases: 9. CDR3 length: 16 residues.

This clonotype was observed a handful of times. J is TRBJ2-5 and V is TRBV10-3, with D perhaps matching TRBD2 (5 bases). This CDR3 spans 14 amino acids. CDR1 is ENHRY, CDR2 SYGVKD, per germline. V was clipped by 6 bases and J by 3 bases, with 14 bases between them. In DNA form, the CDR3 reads TGTGCCATCAGCAACAGCGGAGTGGAAGAGACCCAGTACTTC. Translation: CAISNSGVEETQYF.

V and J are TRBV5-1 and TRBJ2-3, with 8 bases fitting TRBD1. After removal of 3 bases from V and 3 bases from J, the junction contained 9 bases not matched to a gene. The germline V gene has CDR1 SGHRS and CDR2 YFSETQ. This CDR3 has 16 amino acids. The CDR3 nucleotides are TGCGCCAGCAGCTCTAGTAGACAGGGGAGGACAGATACGCAGTATTTT. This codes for CASSSSRQGRTDTQYF.

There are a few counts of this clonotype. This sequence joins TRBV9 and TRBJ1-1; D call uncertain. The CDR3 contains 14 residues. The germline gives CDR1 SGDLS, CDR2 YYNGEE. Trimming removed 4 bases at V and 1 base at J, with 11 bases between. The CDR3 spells CASSPSWGNTEAFF. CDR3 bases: TGTGCCAGCAGCCCGAGCTGGGGGAACACTGAAGCTTTCTTT.

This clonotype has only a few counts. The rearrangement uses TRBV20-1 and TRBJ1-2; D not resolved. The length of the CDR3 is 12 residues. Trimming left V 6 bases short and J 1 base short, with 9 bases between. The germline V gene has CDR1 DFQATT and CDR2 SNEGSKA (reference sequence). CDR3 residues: CSAVDNNYGYTF. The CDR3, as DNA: TGCAGTGCCGTCGATAATAACTATGGCTACACCTTC.

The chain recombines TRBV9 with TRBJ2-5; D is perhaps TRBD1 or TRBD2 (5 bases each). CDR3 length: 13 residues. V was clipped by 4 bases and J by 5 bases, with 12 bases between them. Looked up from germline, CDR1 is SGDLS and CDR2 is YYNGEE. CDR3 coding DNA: TGTGCCAGCAGCCGGGGCTCCGGGGAGACCCAGTACTTC. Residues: CASSRGSGETQYF. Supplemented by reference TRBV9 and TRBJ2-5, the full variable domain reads DSGVTQTPKHLITATGQRVTLRCSPRSGDLSVYWYQQSLDQGLQFLIQYYNGEERAKGNILERFSAQQFPDLHSELNLSSLELGDSALYFCASSRGSGETQYFGPGTRLLVL.

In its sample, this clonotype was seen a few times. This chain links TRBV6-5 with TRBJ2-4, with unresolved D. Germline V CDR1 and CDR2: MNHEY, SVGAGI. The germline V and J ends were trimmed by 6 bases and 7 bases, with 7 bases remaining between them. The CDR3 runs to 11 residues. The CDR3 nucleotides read TGTGCCAGCAGCCTCCGTAACATTCAGTACTTC. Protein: CASSLRNIQYF.

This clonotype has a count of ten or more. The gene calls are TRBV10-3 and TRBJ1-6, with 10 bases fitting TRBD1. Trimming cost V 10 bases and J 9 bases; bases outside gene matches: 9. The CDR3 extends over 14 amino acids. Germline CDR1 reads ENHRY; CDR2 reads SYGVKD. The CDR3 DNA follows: TGTGCCACCAATCCCGGGACAGGGGTTTCACCCCTCCACTTT. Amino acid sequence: CATNPGTGVSPLHF.

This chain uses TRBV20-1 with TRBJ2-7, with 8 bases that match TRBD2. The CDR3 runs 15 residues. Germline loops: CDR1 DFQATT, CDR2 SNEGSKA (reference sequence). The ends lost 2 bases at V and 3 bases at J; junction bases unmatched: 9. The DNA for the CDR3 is TGCAGTGCTAGAACCCCCGGGACTAGTCACTACGAGCAGTACTTC. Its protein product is CSARTPGTSHYEQYF.

The CDR3 loop reads CACQKRGENTGELFF. CDR3 in DNA: TGTGCCTGCCAGAAGCGGGGGGAGAACACCGGGGAGCTGTTTTTT. The V gene is TRBV6-1, the J gene TRBJ2-2; 9 positions agree with TRBD2. The CDR3 consists of 15 residues. V dropped 11 bases and J dropped 1; count of bases not matched to a gene: 8. Germline assignment: CDR1 MNHNS and CDR2 SASEGT.

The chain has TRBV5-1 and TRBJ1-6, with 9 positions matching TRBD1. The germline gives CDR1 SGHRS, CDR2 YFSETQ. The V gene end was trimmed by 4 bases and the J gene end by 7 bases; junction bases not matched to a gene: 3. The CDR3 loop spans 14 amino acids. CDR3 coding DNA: TGCGCCAGCAGCCTCGGGACAGGGAATTCACCCCTCCACTTT. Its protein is CASSLGTGNSPLHF. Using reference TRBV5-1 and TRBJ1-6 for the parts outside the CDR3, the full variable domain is KAGVTQTPRYLIKTRGQQVTLSCSPISGHRSVSWYQQTPGQGLQFLFEYFSETQRNKGNFPGRFSGRQFSNSRSEMNVSTLELGDSALYLCASSLGTGNSPLHFGNGTRLTVT.

DNA of the CDR3: TGTGCCAGCAGCCAAGGATCCGGTAGAATAACCTCCTACAATGAGCAGTTCTTC. As protein: CASSQGSGRITSYNEQFF. The chain uses TRBV4-2 and TRBJ2-1; D not resolved. Germline CDR1 is LGHNA and CDR2 is YNFKEQ. Trimming stripped 1 base from V and 0 bases from J, with 16 bases between. The CDR3 sequence is 18 residues long.

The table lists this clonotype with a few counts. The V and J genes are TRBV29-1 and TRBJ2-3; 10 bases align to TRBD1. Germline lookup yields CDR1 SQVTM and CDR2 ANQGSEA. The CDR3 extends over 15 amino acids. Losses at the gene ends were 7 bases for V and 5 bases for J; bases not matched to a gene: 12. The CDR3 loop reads CSAAGTGEDVDTQYF. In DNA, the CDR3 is TGCAGCGCCGCCGGGACAGGGGAAGATGTAGATACGCAGTATTTT.

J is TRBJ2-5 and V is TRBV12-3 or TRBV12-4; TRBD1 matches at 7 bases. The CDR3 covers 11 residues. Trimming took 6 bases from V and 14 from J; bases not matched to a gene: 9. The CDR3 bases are TGTGCCAGCAGCCCTGGGACAGTTTGTTACTTC. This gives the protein CASSPGTVCYF.

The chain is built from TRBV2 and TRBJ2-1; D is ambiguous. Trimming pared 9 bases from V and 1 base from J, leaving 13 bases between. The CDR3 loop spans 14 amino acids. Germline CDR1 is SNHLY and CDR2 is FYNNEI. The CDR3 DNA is TGTGCCAGTCGAAGACTCTCGTCCTACAATGAGCAGTTCTTC. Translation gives CASRRLSSYNEQFF.

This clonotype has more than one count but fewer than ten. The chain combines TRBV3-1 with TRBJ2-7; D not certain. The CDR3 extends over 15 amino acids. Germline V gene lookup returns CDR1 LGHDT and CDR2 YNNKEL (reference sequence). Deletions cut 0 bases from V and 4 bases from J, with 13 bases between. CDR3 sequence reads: CASSQEVLIGYEQYF. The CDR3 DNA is TGTGCCAGCAGCCAAGAGGTCTTGATAGGGTACGAGCAGTACTTC.

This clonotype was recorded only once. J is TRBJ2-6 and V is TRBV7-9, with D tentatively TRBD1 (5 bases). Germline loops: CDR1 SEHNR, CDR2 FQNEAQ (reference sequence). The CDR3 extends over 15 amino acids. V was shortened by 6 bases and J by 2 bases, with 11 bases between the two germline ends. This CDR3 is CASRTGAPGANVLTF. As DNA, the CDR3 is TGTGCCAGCAGAACAGGTGCCCCTGGGGCCAACGTCCTGACTTTC.

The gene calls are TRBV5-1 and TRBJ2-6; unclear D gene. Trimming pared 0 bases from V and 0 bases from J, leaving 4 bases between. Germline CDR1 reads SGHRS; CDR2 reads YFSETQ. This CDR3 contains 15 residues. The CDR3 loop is CASSLGYSGANVLTF. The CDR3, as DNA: TGCGCCAGCAGCTTGGGCTACTCTGGGGCCAACGTCCTGACTTTC.

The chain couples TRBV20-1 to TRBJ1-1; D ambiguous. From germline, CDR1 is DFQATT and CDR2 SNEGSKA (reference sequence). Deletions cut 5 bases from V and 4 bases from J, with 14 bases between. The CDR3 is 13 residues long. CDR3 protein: CSALEASVTEAFF. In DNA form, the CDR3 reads TGCAGTGCTTTGGAGGCGTCGGTCACTGAAGCTTTCTTT.

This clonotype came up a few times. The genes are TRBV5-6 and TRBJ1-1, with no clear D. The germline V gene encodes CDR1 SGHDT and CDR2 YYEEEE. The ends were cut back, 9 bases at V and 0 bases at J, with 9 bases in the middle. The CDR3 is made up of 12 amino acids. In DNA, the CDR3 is TGTGCCACAGCATATATGAACACTGAAGCTTTCTTT. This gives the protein CATAYMNTEAFF. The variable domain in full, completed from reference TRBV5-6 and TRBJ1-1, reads DAGVTQSPTHLIKTRGQQVTLRCSPKSGHDTVSWYQQALGQGPQFIFQYYEEEERQRGNFPDRFSGHQFPNYSSELNVNALLLGDSALYLCATAYMNTEAFFGQGTRLTVV.

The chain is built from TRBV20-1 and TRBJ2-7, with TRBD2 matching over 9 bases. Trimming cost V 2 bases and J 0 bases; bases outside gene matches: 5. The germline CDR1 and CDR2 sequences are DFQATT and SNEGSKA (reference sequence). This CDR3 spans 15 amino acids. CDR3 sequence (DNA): TGCAGTGCTAGACCAGCGGGGGGAAGCTCCTACGAGCAGTACTTC. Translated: CSARPAGGSSYEQYF.

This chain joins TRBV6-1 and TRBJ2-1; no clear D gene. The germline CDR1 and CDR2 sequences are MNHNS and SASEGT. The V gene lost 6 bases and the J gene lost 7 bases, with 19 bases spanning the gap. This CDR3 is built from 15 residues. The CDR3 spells CASRPVRERLNEQFF. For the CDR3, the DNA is TGTGCCAGCAGACCCGTCCGCGAACGACTTAATGAGCAGTTCTTC.

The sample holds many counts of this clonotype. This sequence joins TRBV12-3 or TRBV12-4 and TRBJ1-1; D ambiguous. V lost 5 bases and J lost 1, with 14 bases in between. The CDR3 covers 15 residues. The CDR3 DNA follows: TGTGCCAGCAGTAGGCTCCGGACGCGGAACACTGAAGCTTTCTTT. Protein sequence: CASSRLRTRNTEAFF.

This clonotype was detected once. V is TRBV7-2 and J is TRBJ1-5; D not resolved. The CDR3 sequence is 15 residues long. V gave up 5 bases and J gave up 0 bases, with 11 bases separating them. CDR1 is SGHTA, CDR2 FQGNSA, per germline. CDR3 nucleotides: TGTGCCAGCAGCCCAGCGGCCCTTAGCAATCAGCCCCAGCATTTT. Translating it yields CASSPAALSNQPQHF.